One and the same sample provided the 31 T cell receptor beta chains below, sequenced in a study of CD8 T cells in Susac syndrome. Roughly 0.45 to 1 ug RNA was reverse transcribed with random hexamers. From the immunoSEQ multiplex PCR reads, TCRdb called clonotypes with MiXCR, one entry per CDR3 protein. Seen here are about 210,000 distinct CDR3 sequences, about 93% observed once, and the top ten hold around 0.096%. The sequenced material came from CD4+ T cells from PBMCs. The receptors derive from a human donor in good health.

CDR3 nucleotides: TGCGCCACCGCGGAGAGGTGCCATGAGCAGTTCTTC. The encoded protein is CATAERCHEQFF. V is TRBV4-1 and J is TRBJ2-1; no firm D call. The CDR3 is made up of 12 amino acids. The germline gives CDR1 MGHRA, CDR2 YSYEKL. V was cut by 10 bases and J by 8 bases, with 15 bases left in between.

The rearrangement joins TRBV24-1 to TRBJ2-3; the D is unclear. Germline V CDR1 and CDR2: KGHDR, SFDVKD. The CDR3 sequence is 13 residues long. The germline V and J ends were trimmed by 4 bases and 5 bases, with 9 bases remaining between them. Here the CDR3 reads CATSDLVGDTQYF. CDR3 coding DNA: TGTGCCACCAGTGACCTCGTCGGAGATACGCAGTATTTT.

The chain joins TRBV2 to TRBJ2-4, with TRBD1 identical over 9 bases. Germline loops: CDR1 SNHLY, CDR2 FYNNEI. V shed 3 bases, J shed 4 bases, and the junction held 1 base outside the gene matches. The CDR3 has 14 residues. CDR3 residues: CASSDDRGKNIQYF. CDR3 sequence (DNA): TGTGCCAGCAGTGACGACAGGGGGAAAAACATTCAGTACTTC.

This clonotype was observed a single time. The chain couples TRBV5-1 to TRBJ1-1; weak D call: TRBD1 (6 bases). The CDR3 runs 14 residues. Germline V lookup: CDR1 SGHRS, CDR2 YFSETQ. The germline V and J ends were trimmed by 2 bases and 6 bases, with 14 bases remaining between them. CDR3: CASSFASQGSEAFF. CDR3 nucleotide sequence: TGCGCCAGCAGCTTCGCTTCACAGGGTTCTGAAGCTTTCTTT.

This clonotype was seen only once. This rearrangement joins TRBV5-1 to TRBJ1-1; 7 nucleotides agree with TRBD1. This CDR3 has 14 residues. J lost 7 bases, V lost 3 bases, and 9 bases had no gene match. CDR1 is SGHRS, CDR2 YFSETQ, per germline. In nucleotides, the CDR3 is TGCGCCAGCAGCTCGACACAGGGGCCTATTGAAGCTTTCTTT. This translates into CASSSTQGPIEAFF.

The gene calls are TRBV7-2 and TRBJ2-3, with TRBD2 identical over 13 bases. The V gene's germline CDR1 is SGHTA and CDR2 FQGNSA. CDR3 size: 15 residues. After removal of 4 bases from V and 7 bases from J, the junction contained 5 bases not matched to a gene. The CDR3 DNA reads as TGTGCCAGCAGCTCCCTGGGACTAGCGGGATATACGCAGTATTTT. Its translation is CASSSLGLAGYTQYF.

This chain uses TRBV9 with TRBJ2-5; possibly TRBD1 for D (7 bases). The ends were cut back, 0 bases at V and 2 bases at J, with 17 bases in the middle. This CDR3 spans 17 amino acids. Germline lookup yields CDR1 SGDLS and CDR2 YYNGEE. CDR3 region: CASSVGPPGGRQETQYF. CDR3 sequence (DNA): TGTGCCAGCAGCGTAGGCCCCCCAGGGGGGAGACAAGAGACCCAGTACTTC.

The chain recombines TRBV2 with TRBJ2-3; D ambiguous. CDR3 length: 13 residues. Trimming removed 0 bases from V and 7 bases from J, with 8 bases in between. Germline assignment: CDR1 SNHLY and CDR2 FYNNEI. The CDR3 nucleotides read TGTGCCAGCAGTGAAGCTCCCCCACATACGCAGTATTTT. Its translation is CASSEAPPHTQYF.

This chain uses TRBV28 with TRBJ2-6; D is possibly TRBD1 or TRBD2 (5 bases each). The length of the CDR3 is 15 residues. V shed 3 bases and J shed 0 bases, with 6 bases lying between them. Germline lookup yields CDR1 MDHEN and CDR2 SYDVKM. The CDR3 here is CASSFGGSGANVLTF. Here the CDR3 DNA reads TGTGCCAGCAGTTTTGGGGGCTCTGGGGCCAACGTCCTGACTTTC.

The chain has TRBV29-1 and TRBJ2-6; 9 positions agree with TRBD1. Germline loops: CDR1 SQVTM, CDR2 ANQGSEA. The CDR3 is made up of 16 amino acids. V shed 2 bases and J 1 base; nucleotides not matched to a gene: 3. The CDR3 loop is CSVEHRGQSGANVLTF. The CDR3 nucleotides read TGCAGCGTTGAACACAGGGGGCAGTCTGGGGCCAACGTCCTGACTTTC.

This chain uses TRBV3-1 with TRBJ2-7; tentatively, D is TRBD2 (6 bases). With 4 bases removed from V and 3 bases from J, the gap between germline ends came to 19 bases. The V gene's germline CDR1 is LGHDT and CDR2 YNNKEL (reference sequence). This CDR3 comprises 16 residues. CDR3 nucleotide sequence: TGTGCCAGCAGCCGGACTCCGGGACTGCTAAACTACGAGCAGTACTTC. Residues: CASSRTPGLLNYEQYF.

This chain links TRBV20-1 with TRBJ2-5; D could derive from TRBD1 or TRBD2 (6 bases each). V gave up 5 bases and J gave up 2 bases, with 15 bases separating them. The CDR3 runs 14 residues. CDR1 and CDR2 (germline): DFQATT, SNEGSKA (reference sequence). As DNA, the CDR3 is TGCAGTGCTCCCCCGGGGGCGGGACAAGAGACCCAGTACTTC. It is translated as CSAPPGAGQETQYF.

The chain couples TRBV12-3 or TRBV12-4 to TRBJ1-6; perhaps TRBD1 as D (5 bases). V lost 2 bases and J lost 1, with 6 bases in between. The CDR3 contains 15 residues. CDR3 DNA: TGTGCCAGCAGTTTAAAGGGGTCCTATAATTCACCCCTCCACTTT. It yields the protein CASSLKGSYNSPLHF.

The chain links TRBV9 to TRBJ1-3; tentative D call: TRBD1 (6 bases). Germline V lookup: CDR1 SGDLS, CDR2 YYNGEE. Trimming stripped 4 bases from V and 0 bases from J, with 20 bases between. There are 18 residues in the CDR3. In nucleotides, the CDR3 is TGTGCCAGCAGCCCGAGACCCGGACAGTTTCTCTCTGGAAACACCATATATTTT. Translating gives CASSPRPGQFLSGNTIYF.

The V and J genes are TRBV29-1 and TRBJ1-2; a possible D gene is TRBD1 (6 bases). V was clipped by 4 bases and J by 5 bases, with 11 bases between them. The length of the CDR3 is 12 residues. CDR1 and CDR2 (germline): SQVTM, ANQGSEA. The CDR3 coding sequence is TGCAGCGTTGTTCGACAGGCTTATGGCTACACCTTC. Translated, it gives CSVVRQAYGYTF.

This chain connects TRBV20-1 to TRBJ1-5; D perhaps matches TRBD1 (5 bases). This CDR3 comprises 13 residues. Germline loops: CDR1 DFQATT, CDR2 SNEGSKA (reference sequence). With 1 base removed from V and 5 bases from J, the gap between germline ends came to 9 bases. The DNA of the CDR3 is TGCAGTGCTAGAGGGCAGGGAGATCAGCCCCAGCATTTT. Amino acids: CSARGQGDQPQHF.

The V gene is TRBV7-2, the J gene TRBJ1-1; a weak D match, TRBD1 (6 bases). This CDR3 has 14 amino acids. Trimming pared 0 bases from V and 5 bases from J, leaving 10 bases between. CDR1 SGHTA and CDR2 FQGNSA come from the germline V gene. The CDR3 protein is CASSLANRVTEAFF. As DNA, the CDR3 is TGTGCCAGCAGCTTAGCCAACAGGGTGACTGAAGCTTTCTTT.

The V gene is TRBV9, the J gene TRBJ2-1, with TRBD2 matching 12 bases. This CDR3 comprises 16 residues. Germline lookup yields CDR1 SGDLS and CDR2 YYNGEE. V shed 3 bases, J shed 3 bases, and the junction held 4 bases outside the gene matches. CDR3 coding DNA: TGTGCCAGCAGCGCAGGACTAGCGGGGAACTACAATGAGCAGTTCTTC. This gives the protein CASSAGLAGNYNEQFF.

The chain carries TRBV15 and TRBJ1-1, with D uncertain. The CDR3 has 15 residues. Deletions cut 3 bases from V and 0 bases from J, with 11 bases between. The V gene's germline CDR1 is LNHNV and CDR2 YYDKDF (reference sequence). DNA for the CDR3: TGTGCCACCAGCAGGGTCCGGACGATGAACACTGAAGCTTTCTTT. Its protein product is CATSRVRTMNTEAFF.

This chain's CDR3 is CASSSGHQAFF. Written as DNA, the CDR3 is TGTGCCAGCAGCTCGGGACATCAGGCTTTCTTT. V usage is TRBV7-2 and J usage is TRBJ1-1; D may be TRBD1 (6 bases). This CDR3 has 11 residues. The germline V and J ends were trimmed by 4 bases and 11 bases, with 11 bases remaining between them. Germline V lookup: CDR1 SGHTA, CDR2 FQGNSA.

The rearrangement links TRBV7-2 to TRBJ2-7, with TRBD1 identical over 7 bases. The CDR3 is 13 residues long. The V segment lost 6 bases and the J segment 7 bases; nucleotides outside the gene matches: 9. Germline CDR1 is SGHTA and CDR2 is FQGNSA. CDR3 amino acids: CASRPGQVGEQYF. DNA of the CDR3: TGTGCCAGCAGACCAGGACAGGTGGGGGAGCAGTACTTC.

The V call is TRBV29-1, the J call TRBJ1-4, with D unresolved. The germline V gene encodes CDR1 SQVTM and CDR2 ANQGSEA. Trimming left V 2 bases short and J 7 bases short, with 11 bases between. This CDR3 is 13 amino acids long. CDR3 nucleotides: TGCAGCGTTGAATTGGCGAATCCTGAAAAACTGTTTTTT. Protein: CSVELANPEKLFF.

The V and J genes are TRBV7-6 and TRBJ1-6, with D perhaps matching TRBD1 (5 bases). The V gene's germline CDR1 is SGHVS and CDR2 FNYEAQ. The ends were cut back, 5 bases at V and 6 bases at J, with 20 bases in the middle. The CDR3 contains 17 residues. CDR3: CASSVAGDGVSNSPLHF. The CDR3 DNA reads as TGTGCCAGCAGCGTGGCGGGGGACGGGGTTAGTAATTCACCCCTCCACTTT.

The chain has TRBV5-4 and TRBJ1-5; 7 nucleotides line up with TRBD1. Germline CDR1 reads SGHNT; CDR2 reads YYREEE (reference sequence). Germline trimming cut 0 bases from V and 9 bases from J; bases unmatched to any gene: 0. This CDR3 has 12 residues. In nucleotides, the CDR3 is TGTGCCAGCAGCTTGGGGACAGGGCCCCAGCATTTT. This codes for CASSLGTGPQHF.

Here the CDR3 reads CASSIPTSGGPETQYF. CDR3 in DNA: TGTGCCAGTAGTATCCCGACTAGCGGGGGACCGGAGACCCAGTACTTC. The chain recombines TRBV19 with TRBJ2-5; 12 nucleotides match TRBD2. There are 16 residues in the CDR3. Losses at the gene ends were 3 bases for V and 5 bases for J; bases not matched to a gene: 7. Germline assignment: CDR1 LNHDA and CDR2 SQIVND (reference sequence).

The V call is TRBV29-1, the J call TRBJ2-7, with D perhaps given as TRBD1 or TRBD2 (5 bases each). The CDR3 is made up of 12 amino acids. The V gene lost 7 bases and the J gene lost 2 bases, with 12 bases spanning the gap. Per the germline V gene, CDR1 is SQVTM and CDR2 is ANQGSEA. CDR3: CSEGQGPYEQYF. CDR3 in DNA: TGCAGCGAGGGGCAGGGACCCTACGAGCAGTACTTC.

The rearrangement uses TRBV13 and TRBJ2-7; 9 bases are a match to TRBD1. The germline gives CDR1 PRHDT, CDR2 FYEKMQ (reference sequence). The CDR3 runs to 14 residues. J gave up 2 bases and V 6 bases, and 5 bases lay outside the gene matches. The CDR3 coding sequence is TGTGCCAGCAGACGGACAGGGGAAACCTACGAGCAGTACGTC. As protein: CASRRTGETYEQYV.

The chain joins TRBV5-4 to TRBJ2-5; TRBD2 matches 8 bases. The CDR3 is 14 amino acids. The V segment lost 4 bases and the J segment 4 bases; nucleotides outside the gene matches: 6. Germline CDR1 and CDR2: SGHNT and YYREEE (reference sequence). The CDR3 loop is CASSPSGGVETQYF. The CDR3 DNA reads TGTGCCAGCAGCCCATCGGGAGGGGTAGAGACCCAGTACTTC.

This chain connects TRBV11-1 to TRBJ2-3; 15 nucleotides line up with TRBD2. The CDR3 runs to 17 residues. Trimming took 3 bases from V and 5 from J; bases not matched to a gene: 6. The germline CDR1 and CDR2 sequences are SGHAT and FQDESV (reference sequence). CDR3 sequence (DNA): TGTGCCAGCAGCTTCGGACTAGCGGGGGGGCCGGAAGATACGCAGTATTTT. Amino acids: CASSFGLAGGPEDTQYF.

The CDR3 DNA reads TGTGCCACTGGGGGTACTAACGGGGAGACCCAGTACTTC. Encoded protein: CATGGTNGETQYF. This chain connects TRBV28 to TRBJ2-5, with D perhaps given as TRBD1 or TRBD2 (5 bases each). The CDR3 covers 13 residues. Germline V CDR1 and CDR2: MDHEN, SYDVKM. V was trimmed by 10 bases and J by 5 bases, leaving 17 bases between them.

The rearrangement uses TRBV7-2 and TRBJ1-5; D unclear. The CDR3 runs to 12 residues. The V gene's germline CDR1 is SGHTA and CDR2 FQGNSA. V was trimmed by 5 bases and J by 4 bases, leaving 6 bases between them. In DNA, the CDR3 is TGTGCCAGCAGCGTCCTTAATCAGCCCCAGCATTTT. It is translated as CASSVLNQPQHF.